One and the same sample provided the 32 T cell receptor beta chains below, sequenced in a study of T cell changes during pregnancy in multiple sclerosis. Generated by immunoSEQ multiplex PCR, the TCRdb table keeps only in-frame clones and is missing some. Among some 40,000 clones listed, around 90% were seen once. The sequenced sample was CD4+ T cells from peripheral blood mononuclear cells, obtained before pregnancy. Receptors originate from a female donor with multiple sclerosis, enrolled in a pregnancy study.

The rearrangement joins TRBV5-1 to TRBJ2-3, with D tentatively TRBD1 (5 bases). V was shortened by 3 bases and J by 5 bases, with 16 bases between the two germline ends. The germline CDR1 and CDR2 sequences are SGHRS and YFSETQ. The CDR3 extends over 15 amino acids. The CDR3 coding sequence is TGCGCCAGCAGCTACCGGCAGGGAACCGAAGATACGCAGTATTTT. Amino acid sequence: CASSYRQGTEDTQYF.

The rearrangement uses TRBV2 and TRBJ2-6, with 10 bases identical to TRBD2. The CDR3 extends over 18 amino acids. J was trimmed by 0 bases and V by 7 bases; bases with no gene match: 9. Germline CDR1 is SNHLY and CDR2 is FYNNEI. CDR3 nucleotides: TGTGCCAGCAAGTTGGAGCGGGGGGGATTCTCTGGGGCCAACGTCCTGACTTTC. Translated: CASKLERGGFSGANVLTF.

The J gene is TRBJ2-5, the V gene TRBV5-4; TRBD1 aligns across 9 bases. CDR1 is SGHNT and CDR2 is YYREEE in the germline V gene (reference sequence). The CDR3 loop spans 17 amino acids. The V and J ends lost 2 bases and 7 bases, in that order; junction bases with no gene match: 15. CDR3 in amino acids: CASSLPGQGSNGGTQYF. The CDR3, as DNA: TGTGCCAGCAGCTTACCGGGACAGGGATCAAACGGGGGGACCCAGTACTTC.

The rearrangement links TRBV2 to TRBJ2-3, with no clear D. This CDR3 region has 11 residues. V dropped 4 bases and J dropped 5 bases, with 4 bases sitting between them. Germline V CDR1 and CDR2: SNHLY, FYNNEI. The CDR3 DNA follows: TGTGCCAGCAGTGGAGAAGATACGCAGTATTTT. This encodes CASSGEDTQYF.

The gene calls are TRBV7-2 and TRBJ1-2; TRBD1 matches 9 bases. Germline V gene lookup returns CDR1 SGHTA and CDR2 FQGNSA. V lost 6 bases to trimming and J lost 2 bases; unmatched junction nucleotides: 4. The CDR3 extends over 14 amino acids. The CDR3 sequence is CASRKGTGNYGYTF. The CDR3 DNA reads TGTGCCAGCAGAAAAGGGACAGGGAACTATGGCTACACCTTC.

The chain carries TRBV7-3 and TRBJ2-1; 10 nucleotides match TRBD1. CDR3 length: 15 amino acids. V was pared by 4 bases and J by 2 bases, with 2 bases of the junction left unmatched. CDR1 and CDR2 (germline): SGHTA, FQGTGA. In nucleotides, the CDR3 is TGTGCCAGCAGCTCCGGGACAGGGGCCTACAATGAGCAGTTCTTC. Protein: CASSSGTGAYNEQFF.

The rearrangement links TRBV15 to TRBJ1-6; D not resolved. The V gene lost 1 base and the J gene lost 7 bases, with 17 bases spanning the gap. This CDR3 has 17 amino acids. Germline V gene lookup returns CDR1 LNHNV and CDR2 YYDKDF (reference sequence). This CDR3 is CATSRGRPGYENSPLHF. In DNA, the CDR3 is TGTGCCACCAGCAGAGGACGTCCGGGGTACGAGAATTCACCCCTCCACTTT.

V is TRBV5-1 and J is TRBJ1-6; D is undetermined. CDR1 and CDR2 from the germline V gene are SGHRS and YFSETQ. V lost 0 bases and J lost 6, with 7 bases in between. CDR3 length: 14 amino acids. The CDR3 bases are TGCGCCAGCAGCTTGGAACAGATTAATTCACCCCTCCACTTT. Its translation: CASSLEQINSPLHF.

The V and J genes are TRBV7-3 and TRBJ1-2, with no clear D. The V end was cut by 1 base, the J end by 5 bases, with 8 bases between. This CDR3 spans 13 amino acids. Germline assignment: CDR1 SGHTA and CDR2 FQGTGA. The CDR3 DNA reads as TGTGCCAGCAGCTTAAACGGAGATTATGGCTACACCTTC. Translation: CASSLNGDYGYTF.

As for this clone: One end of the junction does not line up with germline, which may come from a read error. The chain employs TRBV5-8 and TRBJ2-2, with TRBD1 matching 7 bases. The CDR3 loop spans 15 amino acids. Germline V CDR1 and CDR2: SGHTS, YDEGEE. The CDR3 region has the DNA TGTGCCAGCAGTTTGGGACAGATAAACACCGGGGAGCTGTTTTTT. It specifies CASSLGQINTGELFF.

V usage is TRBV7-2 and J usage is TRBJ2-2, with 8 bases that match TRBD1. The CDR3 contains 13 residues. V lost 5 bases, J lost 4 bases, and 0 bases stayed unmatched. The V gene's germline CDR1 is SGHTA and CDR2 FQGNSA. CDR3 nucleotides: TGTGCCAGCAGCACAGGGGGCACCGGGGAGCTGTTTTTT. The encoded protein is CASSTGGTGELFF. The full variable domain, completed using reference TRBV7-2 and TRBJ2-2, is GAGVSQSPSNKVTEKGKDVELRCDPISGHTALYWYRQSLGQGLEFLIYFQGNSAPDKSGLPSDRFSAERTGGSVSTLTIQRTQQEDSAVYLCASSTGGTGELFFGEGSRLTVL.

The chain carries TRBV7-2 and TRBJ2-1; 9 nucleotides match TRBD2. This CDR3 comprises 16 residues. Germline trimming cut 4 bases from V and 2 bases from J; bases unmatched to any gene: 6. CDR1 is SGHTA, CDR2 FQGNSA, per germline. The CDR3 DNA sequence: TGTGCCAGCAGCTCCCTGAGCGGGGGGACCTACAATGAGCAGTTCTTC. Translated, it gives CASSSLSGGTYNEQFF.

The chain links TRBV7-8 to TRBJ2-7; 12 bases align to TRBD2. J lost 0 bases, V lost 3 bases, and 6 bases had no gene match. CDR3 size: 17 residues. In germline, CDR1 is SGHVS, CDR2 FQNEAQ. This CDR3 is CASSLGLAGPSSYEQYF. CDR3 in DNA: TGTGCCAGCAGCTTGGGACTAGCGGGCCCTAGCTCCTACGAGCAGTACTTC.

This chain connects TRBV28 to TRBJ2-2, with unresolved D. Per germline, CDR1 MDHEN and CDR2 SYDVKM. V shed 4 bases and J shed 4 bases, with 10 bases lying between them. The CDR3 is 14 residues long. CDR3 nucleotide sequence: TGTGCCAGCAGTTCACCTGGGCGCACCGGGGAGCTGTTTTTT. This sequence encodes CASSSPGRTGELFF. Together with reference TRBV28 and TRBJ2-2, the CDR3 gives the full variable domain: DVKVTQSSRYLVKRTGEKVFLECVQDMDHENMFWYRQDPGLGLRLIYFSYDVKMKEKGDIPEGYSVSREKKERFSLILESASTNQTSMYLCASSSPGRTGELFFGEGSRLTVL.

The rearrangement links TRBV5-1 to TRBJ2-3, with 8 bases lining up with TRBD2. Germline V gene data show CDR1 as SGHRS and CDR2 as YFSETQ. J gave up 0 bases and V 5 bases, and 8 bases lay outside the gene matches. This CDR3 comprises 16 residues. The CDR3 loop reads CASSRQLAASTDTQYF. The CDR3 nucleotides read TGCGCCAGCAGTCGCCAACTAGCGGCGAGCACAGATACGCAGTATTTT.

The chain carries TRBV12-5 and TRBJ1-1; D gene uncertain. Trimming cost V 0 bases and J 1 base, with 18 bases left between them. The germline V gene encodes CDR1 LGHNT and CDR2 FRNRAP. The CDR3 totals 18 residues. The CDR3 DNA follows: TGTGCTAGTGGTTTGGTACGGGATGGGGAGGTCAGGAACACTGAAGCTTTCTTT. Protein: CASGLVRDGEVRNTEAFF.

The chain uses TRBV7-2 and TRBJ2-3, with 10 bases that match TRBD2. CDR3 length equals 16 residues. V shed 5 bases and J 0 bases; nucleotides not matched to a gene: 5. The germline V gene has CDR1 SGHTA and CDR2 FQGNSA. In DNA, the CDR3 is TGTGCCAGCAGCCTACTAGCGGGGCCGAGCACAGATACGCAGTATTTT. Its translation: CASSLLAGPSTDTQYF.

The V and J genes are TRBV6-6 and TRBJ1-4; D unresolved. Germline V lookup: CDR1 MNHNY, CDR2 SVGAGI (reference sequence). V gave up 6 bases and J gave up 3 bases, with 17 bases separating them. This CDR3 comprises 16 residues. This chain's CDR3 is CASRDRWRLANEKLFF. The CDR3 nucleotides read TGTGCCAGCAGGGATAGATGGCGTCTAGCTAATGAAAAACTGTTTTTT.

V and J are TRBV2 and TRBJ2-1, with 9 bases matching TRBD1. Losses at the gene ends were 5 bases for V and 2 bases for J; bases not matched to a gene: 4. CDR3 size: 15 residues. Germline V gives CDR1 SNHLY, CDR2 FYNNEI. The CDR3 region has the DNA TGTGCCAGCAGTTCCGGGACAGGGACCTACAATGAGCAGTTCTTC. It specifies CASSSGTGTYNEQFF.

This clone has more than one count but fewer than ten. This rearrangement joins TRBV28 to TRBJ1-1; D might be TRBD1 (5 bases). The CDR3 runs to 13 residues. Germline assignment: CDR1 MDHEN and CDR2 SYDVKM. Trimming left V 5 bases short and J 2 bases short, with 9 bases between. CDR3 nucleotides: TGTGCCAGCAGTAGACAGCTAAACACTGAAGCTTTCTTT. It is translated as CASSRQLNTEAFF.

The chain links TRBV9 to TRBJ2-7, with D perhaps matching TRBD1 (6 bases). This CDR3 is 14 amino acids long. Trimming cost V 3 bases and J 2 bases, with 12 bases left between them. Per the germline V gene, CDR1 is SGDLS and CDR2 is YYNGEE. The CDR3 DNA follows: TGTGCCAGCAGCGAACAGGGCCTTCCCTACGAGCAGTACTTC. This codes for CASSEQGLPYEQYF. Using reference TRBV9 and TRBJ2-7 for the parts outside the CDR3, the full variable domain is DSGVTQTPKHLITATGQRVTLRCSPRSGDLSVYWYQQSLDQGLQFLIQYYNGEERAKGNILERFSAQQFPDLHSELNLSSLELGDSALYFCASSEQGLPYEQYFGPGTRLTVT.

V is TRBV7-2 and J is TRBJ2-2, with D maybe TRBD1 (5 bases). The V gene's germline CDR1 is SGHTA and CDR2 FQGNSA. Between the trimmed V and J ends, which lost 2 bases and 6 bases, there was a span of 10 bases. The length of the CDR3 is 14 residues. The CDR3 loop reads CASSLSGFPGELFF. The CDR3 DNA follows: TGTGCCAGCAGCTTATCAGGGTTTCCCGGGGAGCTGTTTTTT.

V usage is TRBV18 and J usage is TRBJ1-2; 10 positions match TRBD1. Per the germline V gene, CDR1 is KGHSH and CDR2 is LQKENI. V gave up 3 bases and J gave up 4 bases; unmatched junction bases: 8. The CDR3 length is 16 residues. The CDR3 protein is CASSPATGGEVYGYTF. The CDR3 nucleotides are TGTGCCAGCTCACCCGCGACAGGGGGCGAGGTCTATGGCTACACCTTC.

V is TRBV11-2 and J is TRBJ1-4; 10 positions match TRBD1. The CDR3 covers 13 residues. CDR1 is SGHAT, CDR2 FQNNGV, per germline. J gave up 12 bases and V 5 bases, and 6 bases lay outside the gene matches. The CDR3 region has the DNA TGTGCCAGCAGCCCCCGGGACAGGGGCGAACTGTTTTTT. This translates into CASSPRDRGELFF.

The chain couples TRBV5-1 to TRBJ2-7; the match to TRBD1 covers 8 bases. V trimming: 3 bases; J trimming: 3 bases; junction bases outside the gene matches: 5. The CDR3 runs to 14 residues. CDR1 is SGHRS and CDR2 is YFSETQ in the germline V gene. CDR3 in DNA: TGCGCCAGCAGCTCTCCAGGGGGCTTCTACGAGCAGTACTTC. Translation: CASSSPGGFYEQYF.

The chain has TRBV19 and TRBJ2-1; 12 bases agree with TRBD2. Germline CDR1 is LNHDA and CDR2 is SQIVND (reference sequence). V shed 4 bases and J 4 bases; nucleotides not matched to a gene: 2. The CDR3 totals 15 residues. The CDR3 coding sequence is TGTGCCAGTAGTAGACTAGCGGGGGCTTACAATGAGCAGTTCTTC. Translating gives CASSRLAGAYNEQFF.

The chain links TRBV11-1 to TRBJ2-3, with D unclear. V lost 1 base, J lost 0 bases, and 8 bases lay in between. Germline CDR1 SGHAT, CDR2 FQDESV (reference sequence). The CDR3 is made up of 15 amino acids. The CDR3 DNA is TGTGCCAGCAGCTTAGTACCAGGTAGCACAGATACGCAGTATTTT. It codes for CASSLVPGSTDTQYF.

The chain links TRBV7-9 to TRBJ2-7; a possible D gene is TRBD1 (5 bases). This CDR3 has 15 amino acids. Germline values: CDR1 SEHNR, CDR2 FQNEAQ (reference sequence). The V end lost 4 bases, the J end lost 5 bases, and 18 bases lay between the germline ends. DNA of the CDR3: TGTGCCAGCAGCTCCCCTCTCGTAGGGGCAGACGAGCAGTACTTC. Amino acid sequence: CASSSPLVGADEQYF.

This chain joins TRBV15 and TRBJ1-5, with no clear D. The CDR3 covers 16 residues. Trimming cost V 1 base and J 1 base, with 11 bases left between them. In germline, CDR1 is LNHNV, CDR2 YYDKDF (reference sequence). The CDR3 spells CATSRGREVSNQPQHF. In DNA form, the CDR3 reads TGTGCCACCAGCAGAGGAAGGGAGGTAAGCAATCAGCCCCAGCATTTT. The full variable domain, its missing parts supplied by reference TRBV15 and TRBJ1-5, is DAMVIQNPRYQVTQFGKPVTLSCSQTLNHNVMYWYQQKSSQAPKLLFHYYDKDFNNEADTPDNFQSRRPNTSFCFLDIRSPGLGDTAMYLCATSRGREVSNQPQHFGDGTRLSIL.

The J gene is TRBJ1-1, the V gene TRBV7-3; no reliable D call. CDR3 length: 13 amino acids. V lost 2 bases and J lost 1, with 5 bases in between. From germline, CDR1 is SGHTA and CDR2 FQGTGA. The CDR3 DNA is TGTGCCAGCAGCTTACAACAGAACACTGAAGCTTTCTTT. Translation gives CASSLQQNTEAFF.

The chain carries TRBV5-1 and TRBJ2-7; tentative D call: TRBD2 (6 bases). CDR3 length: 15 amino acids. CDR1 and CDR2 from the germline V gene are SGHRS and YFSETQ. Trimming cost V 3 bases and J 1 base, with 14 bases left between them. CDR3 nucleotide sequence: TGCGCCAGCAGCTCGGGACTTCGTCGATCCTACGAGCAGTACTTC. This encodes CASSSGLRRSYEQYF.

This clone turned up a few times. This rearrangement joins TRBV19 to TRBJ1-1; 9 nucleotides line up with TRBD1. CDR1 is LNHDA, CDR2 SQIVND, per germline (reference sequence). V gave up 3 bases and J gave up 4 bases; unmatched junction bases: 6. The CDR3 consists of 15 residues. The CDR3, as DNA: TGTGCCAGTAGTATGGTGGGACAGGGAGGCACTGAAGCTTTCTTT. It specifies CASSMVGQGGTEAFF.